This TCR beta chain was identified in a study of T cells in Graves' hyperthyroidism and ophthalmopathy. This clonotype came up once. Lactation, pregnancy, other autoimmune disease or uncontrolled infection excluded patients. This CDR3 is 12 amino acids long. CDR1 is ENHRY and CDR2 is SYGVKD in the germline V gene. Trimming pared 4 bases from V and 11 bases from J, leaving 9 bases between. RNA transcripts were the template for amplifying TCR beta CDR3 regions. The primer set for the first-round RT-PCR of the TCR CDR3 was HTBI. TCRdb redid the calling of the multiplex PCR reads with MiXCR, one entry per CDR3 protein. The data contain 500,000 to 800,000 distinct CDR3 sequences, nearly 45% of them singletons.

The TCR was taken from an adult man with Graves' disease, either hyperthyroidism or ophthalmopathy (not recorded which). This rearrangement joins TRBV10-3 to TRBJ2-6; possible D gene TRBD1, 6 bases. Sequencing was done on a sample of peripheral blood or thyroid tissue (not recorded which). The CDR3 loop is CAISGEGDVLTF. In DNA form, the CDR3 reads TGTGCCATCAGTGGTGAGGGGGACGTCCTGACTTTC.